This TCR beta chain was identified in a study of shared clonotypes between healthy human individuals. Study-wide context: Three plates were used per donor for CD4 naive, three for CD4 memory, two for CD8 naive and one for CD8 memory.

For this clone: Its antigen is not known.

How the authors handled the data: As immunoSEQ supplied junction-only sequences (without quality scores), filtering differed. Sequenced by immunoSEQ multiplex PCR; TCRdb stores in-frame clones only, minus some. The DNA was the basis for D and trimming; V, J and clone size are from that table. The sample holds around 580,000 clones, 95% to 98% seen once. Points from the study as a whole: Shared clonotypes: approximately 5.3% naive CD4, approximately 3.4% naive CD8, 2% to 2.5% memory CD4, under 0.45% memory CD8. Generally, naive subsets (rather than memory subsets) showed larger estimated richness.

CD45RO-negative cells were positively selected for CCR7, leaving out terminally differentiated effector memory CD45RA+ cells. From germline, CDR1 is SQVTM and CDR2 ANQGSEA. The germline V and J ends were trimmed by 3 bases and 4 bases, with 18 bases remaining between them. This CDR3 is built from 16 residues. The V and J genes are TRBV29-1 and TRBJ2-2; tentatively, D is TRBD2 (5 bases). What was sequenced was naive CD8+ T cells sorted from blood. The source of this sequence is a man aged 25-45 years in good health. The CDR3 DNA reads TGCAGCGTTGAGAGTGGAGCTCAAGGAGGCACCGGGGAGCTGTTTTTT. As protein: CSVESGAQGGTGELFF.